This TCR beta chain was recovered during a study of T cells in Graves' hyperthyroidism and ophthalmopathy. PBMCs were sourced from around 10 ml fresh peripheral blood. Trimming at V came to 4 bases and at J to 4 bases, leaving 7 bases not matched to a gene. The CDR3 is 16 amino acids. This clonotype has at least ten counts. RNA transcripts were the template for amplifying TCR beta CDR3 regions. The TCR CDR3 first-round RT-PCR relied on the HTBI primer set. TCRdb independently ran MiXCR on the multiplex PCR reads; one entry per CDR3 protein. The data show roughly 720,000 distinct CDR3 sequences, 17% seen once.

The chain links TRBV12-3 or TRBV12-4 to TRBJ2-2; 9 nucleotides agree with TRBD2. Sequenced input: blood. The origin of this receptor is a man aged 45-65 years with Graves' hyperthyroidism. The CDR3 reads CASSSLAGAVTGELFF. The CDR3 coding sequence is TGTGCCAGCAGTTCCTTAGCGGGAGCTGTCACCGGGGAGCTGTTTTTT.